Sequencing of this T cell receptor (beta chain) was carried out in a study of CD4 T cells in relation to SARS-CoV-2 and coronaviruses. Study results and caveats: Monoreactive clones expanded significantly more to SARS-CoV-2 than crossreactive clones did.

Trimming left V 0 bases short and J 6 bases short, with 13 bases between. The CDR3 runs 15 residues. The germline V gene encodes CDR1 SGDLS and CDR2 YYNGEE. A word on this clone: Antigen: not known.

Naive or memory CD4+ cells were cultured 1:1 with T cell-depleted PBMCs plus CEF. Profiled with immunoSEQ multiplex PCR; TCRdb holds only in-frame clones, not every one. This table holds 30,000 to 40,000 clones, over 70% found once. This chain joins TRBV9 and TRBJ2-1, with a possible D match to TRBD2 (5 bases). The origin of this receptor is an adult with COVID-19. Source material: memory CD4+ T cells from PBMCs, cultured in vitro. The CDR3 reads CASSVDRARVNEQFF. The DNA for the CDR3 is TGTGCCAGCAGCGTAGATAGAGCGCGGGTCAATGAGCAGTTCTTC.